A selection of T cell receptor beta chains follows, all from one sample in a study of regulatory T cells in long-lasting Graves disease. TCRdb reprocessed the multiplex PCR reads with MiXCR, giving one entry per CDR3 protein. Among 350,000 to 450,000 distinct CDR3 sequences listed, roughly 23% were seen once. Material: peripheral blood mononuclear cells (PBMCs), obtained when the disease was refractory, from a patient treated with antithyroid drugs. These receptors all come from a female donor with Graves disease. Both conserved end residues are part of each CDR3. D genes are given only for firm matches. Where a row states a size, it is once, few, many or the class of an expanded clone; other rows omit it.

d_call,v_call,clone_size,j_call,cdr3_aa,cdr3_nt
.,TRBV24-1,.,TRBJ1-1,CATSDGTTGNTEAFF,TGTGCCACCAGTGATGGTACTACGGGAAACACTGAAGCTTTCTTT
TRBD1,TRBV30,.,TRBJ2-7,CAWSGDRLSYEQYF,TGTGCCTGGAGCGGGGACAGGCTCTCCTACGAGCAGTACTTC
.,TRBV12-3/TRBV12-4,many,TRBJ2-7,CASSLGPSYEQYF,TGTGCCAGCAGTTTAGGGCCCTCCTACGAGCAGTACTTC
TRBD2,TRBV11-2,few,TRBJ2-4,CASSPSGRLQAKNIQYF,TGTGCCAGCAGCCCTAGCGGGAGGCTCCAGGCCAAAAACATTCAGTACTTC
TRBD2,TRBV20-1,many,TRBJ2-7,CSADSSGSLDEQYF,TGCAGTGCCGACAGTAGCGGGAGTCTGGACGAGCAGTACTTC
.,TRBV10-3,few,TRBJ2-7,CAVSELGGEQYF,TGTGCCGTCAGTGAATTAGGGGGCGAGCAGTACTTC
TRBD1,TRBV6-1,many,TRBJ2-7,CASTPGTGKVSYEQYF,TGTGCCAGCACCCCTGGGACAGGGAAAGTTTCCTACGAGCAGTACTTC
.,TRBV20-1,few,TRBJ2-6,CSARDTGDSGANVLTF,TGCAGTGCTAGAGATACGGGGGACTCTGGGGCCAACGTCCTGACTTTC
.,TRBV5-1,few,TRBJ2-7,CASSLASSGGEQYF,TGCGCCAGCAGCTTGGCTAGCTCCGGGGGTGAGCAGTACTTC
.,TRBV19,few,TRBJ1-5,CASSVEITRAPQPQHF,TGTGCCAGTAGTGTAGAAATCACAAGGGCTCCTCAGCCCCAGCATTTT
.,TRBV7-9,.,TRBJ1-1,CASGLEPSHRTPEAFF,TGTGCCAGCGGCCTAGAACCCTCTCACAGGACCCCTGAAGCTTTCTTT
TRBD2,TRBV6-5,many,TRBJ2-7,CASSSVGREGLEQYF,TGTGCCAGCAGTTCGGTCGGGCGGGAGGGCCTCGAGCAGTACTTC
TRBD2,TRBV28,many,TRBJ2-5,CASSWRERETQYF,TGTGCCAGCAGTTGGCGGGAGCGGGAGACCCAGTACTTC
.,TRBV5-6,few,TRBJ2-5,CASSRRDTAETQYF,TGTGCCAGCAGTCGCCGGGACACAGCAGAGACCCAGTACTTC
.,TRBV28,many,TRBJ1-5,CASSLPLRDRHQPQHF,TGTGCCAGCAGTTTACCCCTCCGGGACCGACATCAGCCCCAGCATTTT
.,TRBV13,many,TRBJ2-7,CASSFFPDEQYF,TGTGCCAGCAGCTTTTTCCCAGACGAGCAGTACTTC
.,TRBV15,.,TRBJ1-3,CATSVGRGAGNTIYF,TGTGCCACCAGCGTCGGACGGGGGGCAGGAAACACCATATATTTT
TRBD2,TRBV11-2,many,TRBJ2-5,CASSLGLAGFETQYF,TGTGCCAGCAGCTTAGGGCTAGCGGGATTCGAGACCCAGTACTTC
.,TRBV20-1,many,TRBJ2-5,CSGRQQETQYF,TGCAGTGGGCGGCAACAAGAGACCCAGTACTTC
TRBD1,TRBV20-1,few,TRBJ2-2,CSAKGQGNTGELFF,TGCAGTGCTAAGGGACAGGGGAACACCGGGGAGCTGTTTTTT
TRBD2,TRBV20-1,many,TRBJ2-7,CSAGLADTYEQYF,TGCAGTGCGGGACTAGCGGACACCTACGAGCAGTACTTC
TRBD2,TRBV10-3,.,TRBJ2-3,CAISSGASTDTQYF,TGTGCCATCAGTAGCGGGGCTAGCACAGATACGCAGTATTTT
.,TRBV2,.,TRBJ1-2,CASSDYGARGYGYTF,TGTGCCAGCAGTGACTATGGGGCGCGGGGCTATGGCTACACCTTC
TRBD2,TRBV28,.,TRBJ2-3,CASSLAGAPDTQYF,TGTGCCAGCAGTTTAGCGGGAGCACCAGATACGCAGTATTTT
.,TRBV2,many,TRBJ1-1,CASSEFPQNTEAFF,TGTGCCAGCAGTGAATTTCCTCAGAACACTGAAGCTTTCTTT
.,TRBV28,.,TRBJ2-6,CASSIQVSGANVLTF,TGTGCCAGCAGTATACAAGTTTCTGGGGCCAACGTCCTGACTTTC
TRBD2,TRBV7-7,.,TRBJ2-5,CASSLELAGGPEETQYF,TGTGCTAGCAGCTTAGAACTAGCGGGAGGGCCAGAAGAGACCCAGTACTTC
TRBD2,TRBV5-6,few,TRBJ2-7,CASSTTSVSSYEQYF,TGTGCCAGCAGCACGACTAGCGTCAGCTCCTACGAGCAGTACTTC
.,TRBV28,.,TRBJ2-1,CASGSSIADEETYNEQFF,TGTGCCAGCGGCAGTTCGATCGCGGATGAGGAAACCTACAATGAGCAGTTCTTC
TRBD2,TRBV2,many,TRBJ2-7,CASSGHPGTSGRRYEQYF,TGTGCCAGCAGTGGGCATCCCGGGACTAGCGGGAGGCGGTACGAGCAGTACTTC
.,TRBV28,many,TRBJ1-1,CASSLFYGSGGRPLKTEAFF,TGTGCCAGCAGTTTATTTTATGGTAGCGGGGGACGTCCCCTAAAGACTGAAGCTTTCTTT
.,TRBV7-9,few,TRBJ2-7,CASSRPGDTTYEQYF,TGTGCCAGCAGCCGCCCCGGGGACACCACCTACGAGCAGTACTTC
.,TRBV2,few,TRBJ2-5,CASSLGGAVGEGTQYF,TGTGCCAGCAGCTTAGGTGGTGCAGTGGGGGAAGGGACCCAGTACTTC
.,TRBV2,.,TRBJ2-1,CASRDPPRSEQFF,TGTGCCAGCAGGGACCCACCAAGGAGTGAGCAGTTCTTC
.,TRBV10-3,few,TRBJ2-5,CAIGQETQYF,TGTGCCATCGGACAAGAGACCCAGTACTTC
.,TRBV9,.,TRBJ2-2,CASSVQGRWDTGELFF,TGTGCCAGCAGCGTACAAGGCAGATGGGACACCGGGGAGCTGTTTTTT
.,TRBV20-1,few,TRBJ2-7,CSARRGTASYEQYF,TGCAGTGCTAGGCGGGGGACAGCCTCCTACGAGCAGTACTTC
TRBD1,TRBV15,.,TRBJ2-2,CATSREGQGGTGELFF,TGTGCCACCAGCAGAGAAGGACAGGGAGGAACCGGGGAGCTGTTTTTT
TRBD1,TRBV27,few,TRBJ2-7,CASSLRAGTERREQYF,TGTGCCAGCAGTCTCCGAGCCGGGACAGAAAGGCGCGAGCAGTACTTC
.,TRBV5-6,few,TRBJ2-7,CASSFFQVSYEQYF,TGTGCCAGCAGCTTCTTCCAGGTTTCCTACGAGCAGTACTTC
.,TRBV19,few,TRBJ2-1,CASTRSSSYNEQFF,TGTGCCAGCACCCGGAGTAGCTCCTACAATGAGCAGTTCTTC
TRBD1,TRBV6-5,many,TRBJ2-7,CASRLRTGGTYEQYF,TGTGCCAGCCGTTTGCGGACAGGGGGGACCTACGAGCAGTACTTC